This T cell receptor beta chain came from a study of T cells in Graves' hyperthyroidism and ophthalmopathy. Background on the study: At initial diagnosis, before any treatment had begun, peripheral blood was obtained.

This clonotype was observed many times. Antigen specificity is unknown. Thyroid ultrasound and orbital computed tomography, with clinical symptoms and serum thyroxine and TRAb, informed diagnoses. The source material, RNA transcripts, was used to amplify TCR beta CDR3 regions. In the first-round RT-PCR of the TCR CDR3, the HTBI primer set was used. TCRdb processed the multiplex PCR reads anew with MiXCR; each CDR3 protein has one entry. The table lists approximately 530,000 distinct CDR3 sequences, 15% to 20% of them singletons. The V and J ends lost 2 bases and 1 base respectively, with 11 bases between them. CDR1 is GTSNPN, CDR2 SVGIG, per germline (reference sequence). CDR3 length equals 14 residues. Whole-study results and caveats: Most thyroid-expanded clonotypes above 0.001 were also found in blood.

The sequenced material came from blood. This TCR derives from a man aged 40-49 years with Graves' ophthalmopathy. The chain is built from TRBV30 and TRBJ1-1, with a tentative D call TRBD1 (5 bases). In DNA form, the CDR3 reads TGTGCCTGGAGTCCTGGGACGGCGAACACTGAAGCTTTCTTT. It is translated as CAWSPGTANTEAFF.